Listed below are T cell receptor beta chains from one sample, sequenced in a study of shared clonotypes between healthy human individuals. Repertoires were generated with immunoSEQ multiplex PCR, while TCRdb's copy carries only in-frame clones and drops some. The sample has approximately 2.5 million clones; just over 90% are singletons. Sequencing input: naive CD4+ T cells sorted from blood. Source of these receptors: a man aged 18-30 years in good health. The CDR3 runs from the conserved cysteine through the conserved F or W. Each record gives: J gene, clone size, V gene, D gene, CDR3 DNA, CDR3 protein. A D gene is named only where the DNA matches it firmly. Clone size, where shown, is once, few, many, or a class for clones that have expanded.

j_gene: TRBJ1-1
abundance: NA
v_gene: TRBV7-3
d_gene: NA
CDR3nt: TGTGCCAGCAGCTTAACGGCGGTGACTGAAGCTTTCTTT
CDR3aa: CASSLTAVTEAFF

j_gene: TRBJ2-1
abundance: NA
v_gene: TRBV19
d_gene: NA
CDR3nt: TGTGCCACCACCCGTGGAGGGGGAAGCCACAATGAGCAGTTCTTC
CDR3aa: CATTRGGGSHNEQFF

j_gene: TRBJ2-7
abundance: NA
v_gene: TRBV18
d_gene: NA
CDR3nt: TGTGCCAGCTCACCCCCGACAGTTTCCTACGAGCAGTACTTC
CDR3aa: CASSPPTVSYEQYF

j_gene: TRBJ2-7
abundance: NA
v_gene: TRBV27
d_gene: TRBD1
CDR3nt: TGTGCCAGCACCCCGCACCGGGACAGGGGCTCCTACGAGCAGTACTTC
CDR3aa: CASTPHRDRGSYEQYF

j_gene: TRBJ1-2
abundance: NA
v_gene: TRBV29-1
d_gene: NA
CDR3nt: TGCAGCGTTGGCCAGGGTGGTAGCGGTGGCTACACCTTC
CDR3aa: CSVGQGGSGGYTF

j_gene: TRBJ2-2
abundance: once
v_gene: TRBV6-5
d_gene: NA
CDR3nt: TGTGCCAGCAGTTTGTATGGGGAGCTGTTTTTT
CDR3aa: CASSLYGELFF

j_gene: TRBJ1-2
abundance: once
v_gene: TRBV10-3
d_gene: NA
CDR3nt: TGTGCCATCAGTGACGGATTTAACTATGGCTACACCTTC
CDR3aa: CAISDGFNYGYTF

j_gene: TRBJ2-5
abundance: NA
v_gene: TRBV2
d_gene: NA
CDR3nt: TGTGCCAGTACCCCCGGGGAGACCCAGTACTTC
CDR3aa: CASTPGETQYF

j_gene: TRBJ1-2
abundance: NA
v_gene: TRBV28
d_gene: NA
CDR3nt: TGTGCCAGCAGTTTAACGGCCGCACACTACACCTTC
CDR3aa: CASSLTAAHYTF

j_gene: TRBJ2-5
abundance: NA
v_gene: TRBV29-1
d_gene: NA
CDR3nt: TGCAGCGTTGAAGGTTCGAGGACCCAGTACTTC
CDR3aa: CSVEGSRTQYF

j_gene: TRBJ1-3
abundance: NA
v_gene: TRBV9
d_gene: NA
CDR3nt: TGTGCCAGCAGCGTAGTGGAGGGGCCTGGAAACACCATATATTTT
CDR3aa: CASSVVEGPGNTIYF

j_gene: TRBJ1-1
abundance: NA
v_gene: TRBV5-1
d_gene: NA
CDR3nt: TGCGCCAGCAGCTTGGGGGGCCCGAACACTGAAGCTTTCTTT
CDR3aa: CASSLGGPNTEAFF

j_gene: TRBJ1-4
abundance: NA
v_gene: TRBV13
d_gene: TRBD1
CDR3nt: TGTGCCAGCAGCTCCCGACAGGGGGGATATAATGAAAAACTGTTTTTT
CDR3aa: CASSSRQGGYNEKLFF

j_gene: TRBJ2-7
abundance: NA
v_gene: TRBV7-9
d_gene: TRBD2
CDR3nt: TGTGCCAGCAGCTTAAGCGGGATCCCTCCCTACGAGCAGTACTTC
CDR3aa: CASSLSGIPPYEQYF

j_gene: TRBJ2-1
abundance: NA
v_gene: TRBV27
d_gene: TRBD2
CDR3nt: TGTGCCAGCACCCACGGCGGGGGGAGCTCCTACAATGAGCAGTTCTTC
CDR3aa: CASTHGGGSSYNEQFF

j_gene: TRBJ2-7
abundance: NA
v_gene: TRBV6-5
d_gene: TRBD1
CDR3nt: TGTGCCAGCAGTTATGGTACAGGGGGTACCTACGAGCAGTACTTC
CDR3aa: CASSYGTGGTYEQYF

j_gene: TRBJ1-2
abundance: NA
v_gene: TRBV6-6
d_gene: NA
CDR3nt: TGTGCCAGCAGTTACTCGTCTCCAGGGGACTATGGCTACACCTTC
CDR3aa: CASSYSSPGDYGYTF

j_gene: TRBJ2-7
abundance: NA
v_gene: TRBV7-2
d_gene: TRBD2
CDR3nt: TGTGCCAGCAGCTCCCTAATACTAGCGGGAGGGGGCGAGCAGTACTTC
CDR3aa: CASSSLILAGGGEQYF

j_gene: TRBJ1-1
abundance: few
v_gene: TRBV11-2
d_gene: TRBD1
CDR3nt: TGTGCCAGCAGCCTCAGGGGGAGGACTGAAGCTTTCTTT
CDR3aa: CASSLRGRTEAFF

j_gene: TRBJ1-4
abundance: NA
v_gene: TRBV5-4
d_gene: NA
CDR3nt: TGTGCCAGCAGCTTGACAGGGATGAATGAAAAACTGTTTTTT
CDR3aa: CASSLTGMNEKLFF

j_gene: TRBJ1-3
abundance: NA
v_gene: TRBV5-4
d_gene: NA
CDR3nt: TGTGCCAGCAGGGCGGGGTCTGGAAACACCATATATTTT
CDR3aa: CASRAGSGNTIYF

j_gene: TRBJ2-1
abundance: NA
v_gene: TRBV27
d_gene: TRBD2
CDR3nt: TGTGCCAGCAGTTCCGCGCGGGGGGGCTCCTACAATGAGCAGTTCTTC
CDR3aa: CASSSARGGSYNEQFF

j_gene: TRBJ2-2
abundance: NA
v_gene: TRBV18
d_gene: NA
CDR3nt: TGTGCCAGCTCCCTTCCGGGAGACCCCGGGGAGCTGTTTTTT
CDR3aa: CASSLPGDPGELFF

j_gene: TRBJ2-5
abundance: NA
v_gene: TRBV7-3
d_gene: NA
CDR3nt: TGTGCCAGCAGCCAACGGTACGGGGGCCGAGAGACCCAGTACTTC
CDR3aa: CASSQRYGGRETQYF

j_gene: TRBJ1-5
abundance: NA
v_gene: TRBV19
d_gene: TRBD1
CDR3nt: TGTGCCAGTAGTCTCCAGGGGGCTGGCAATCAGCCCCAGCATTTT
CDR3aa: CASSLQGAGNQPQHF

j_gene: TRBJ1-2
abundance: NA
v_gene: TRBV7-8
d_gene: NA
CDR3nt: TGTGCCAGCAGCGGCCGGGGGGGCGATGGCTACACCTTC
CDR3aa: CASSGRGGDGYTF

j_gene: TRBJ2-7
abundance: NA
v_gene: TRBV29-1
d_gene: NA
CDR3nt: TGCAGCGTTGAAGCCACAGGGGGGGGTTCTCCCTACGAGCAGTACTTC
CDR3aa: CSVEATGGGSPYEQYF

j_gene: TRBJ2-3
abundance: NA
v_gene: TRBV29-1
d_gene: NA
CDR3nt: TGCAGCGTTGCAGGGTCCGATACGCAGTATTTT
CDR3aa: CSVAGSDTQYF

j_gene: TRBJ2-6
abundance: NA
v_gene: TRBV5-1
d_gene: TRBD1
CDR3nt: TGCGCCAGCAGCTTACCGGGACAGGCCTACTCTGGGGCCAACGTCCTGACTTTC
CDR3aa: CASSLPGQAYSGANVLTF

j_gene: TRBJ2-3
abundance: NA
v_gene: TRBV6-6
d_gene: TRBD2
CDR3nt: TGTGCCAGCAGTTCGGGACTAGCGGGAGCGTCAGATACGCAGTATTTT
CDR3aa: CASSSGLAGASDTQYF

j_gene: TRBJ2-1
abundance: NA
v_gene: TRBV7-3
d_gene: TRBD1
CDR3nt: TGTGCCAGCAGCAACGGCGAGGGGGCGCGATATGAGCAGTTCTTC
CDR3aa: CASSNGEGARYEQFF

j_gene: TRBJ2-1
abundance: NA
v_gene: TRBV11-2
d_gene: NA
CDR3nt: TGTGCCAGCCAACCACAATTTAATGAGCAGTTCTTC
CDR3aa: CASQPQFNEQFF

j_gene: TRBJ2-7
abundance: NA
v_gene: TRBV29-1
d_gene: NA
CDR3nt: TGCAGCGTTAAAAGGGACAAGAGCTCCTACGAGCAGTACTTC
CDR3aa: CSVKRDKSSYEQYF

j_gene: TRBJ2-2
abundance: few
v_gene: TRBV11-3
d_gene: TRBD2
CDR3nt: TGTGCCAGCAGCTTACGAGGGAGGGCCGAGGAGCTGTTTTTT
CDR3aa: CASSLRGRAEELFF

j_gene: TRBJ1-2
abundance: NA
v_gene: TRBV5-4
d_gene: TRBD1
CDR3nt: TGTGCCAGCAGCCCAGGACAGGGGCAAAACTATGGCTACACCTTC
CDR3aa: CASSPGQGQNYGYTF

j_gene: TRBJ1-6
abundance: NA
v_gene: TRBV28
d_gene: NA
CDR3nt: TGTGCCAGCAGTTTATTGGGGTATAATTCACCCCTCCACTTT
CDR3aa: CASSLLGYNSPLHF

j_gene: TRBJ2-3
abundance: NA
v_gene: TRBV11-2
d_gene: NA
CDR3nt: TGTGCCAGCAAGACCGTCGGCATAACTGGGGATACGCAGTATTTT
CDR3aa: CASKTVGITGDTQYF

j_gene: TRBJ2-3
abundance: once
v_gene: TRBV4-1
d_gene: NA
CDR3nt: TGCGCCAGCAGCCAAGAGGGCGGGGTGGGCACAGATACGCAGTATTTT
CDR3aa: CASSQEGGVGTDTQYF

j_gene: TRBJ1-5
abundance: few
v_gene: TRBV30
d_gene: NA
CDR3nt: TGTGCCTGGAGTCAATCAGGAGATCAGCCCCAGCATTTT
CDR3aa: CAWSQSGDQPQHF

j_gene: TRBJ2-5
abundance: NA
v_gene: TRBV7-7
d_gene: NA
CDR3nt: TGTGCTAGCAGTCTAGGGCCCCAAGAGACCCAGTACTTC
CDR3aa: CASSLGPQETQYF

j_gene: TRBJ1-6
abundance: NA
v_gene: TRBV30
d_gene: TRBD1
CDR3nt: TGTGCCTGGAAAGAGGGGTACAGGGGCCTCGCCTATAATTCACCCCTCCACTTT
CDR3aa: CAWKEGYRGLAYNSPLHF